The 5 T cell receptor beta chains in this list originate from one sample, sequenced in a study of T cell responses to AZD1222 COVID-19 vaccine. Only in-frame clones appear in the TCRdb table, and some are missing; sequencing was by immunoSEQ multiplex PCR. The table includes 100,000 to 130,000 clones, around nine tenths detected once. The specimen comprised peripheral blood, sampled 28 days after the second AZD1222 dose. These receptors all come from an adult who received the AZD1222 COVID-19 vaccine.

This chain links TRBV30 with TRBJ1-5, with TRBD1 identical over 8 bases. Germline lookup yields CDR1 GTSNPN and CDR2 SVGIG (reference sequence). This CDR3 has 15 residues. V trimming: 5 bases; J trimming: 2 bases; junction bases outside the gene matches: 8. In DNA, the CDR3 is TGTGCCTGGGGACCCGACAGGGGAGGCAATCAGCCCCAGCATTTT. Translation gives CAWGPDRGGNQPQHF.

CDR3 loop: CASSYGGGSNQPQHF. CDR3 DNA sequence: TGTGCCAGCAGTTATGGAGGGGGAAGCAATCAGCCCCAGCATTTT. The chain joins TRBV6-5 to TRBJ1-5, with D maybe TRBD1 (6 bases). Trimming left V 3 bases short and J 1 base short, with 10 bases between. Germline V gene data show CDR1 as MNHEY and CDR2 as SVGAGI. The CDR3 is made up of 15 amino acids.

The chain employs TRBV5-1 and TRBJ2-1, with 7 bases identical to TRBD1. This CDR3 spans 15 amino acids. V was pared by 4 bases and J by 3 bases, with 7 bases of the junction left unmatched. Germline values: CDR1 SGHRS, CDR2 YFSETQ. The CDR3 here is CASSGYRGDYNEQFF. In DNA form, the CDR3 reads TGCGCCAGCAGCGGATACAGGGGAGACTACAATGAGCAGTTCTTC. Combining the CDR3 with reference TRBV5-1 and TRBJ2-1 gives the whole variable domain KAGVTQTPRYLIKTRGQQVTLSCSPISGHRSVSWYQQTPGQGLQFLFEYFSETQRNKGNFPGRFSGRQFSNSRSEMNVSTLELGDSALYLCASSGYRGDYNEQFFGPGTRLTVL.

The V gene is TRBV6-5, the J gene TRBJ1-2; 10 nucleotides align to TRBD1. J lost 7 bases, V lost 4 bases, and 9 bases had no gene match. This CDR3 is 15 amino acids long. Germline V CDR1 and CDR2: MNHEY, SVGAGI. The CDR3 coding sequence is TGTGCCAGCAGTTCTAGGGGGACAGGGGAGGCTGGCTACACCTTC. It codes for CASSSRGTGEAGYTF.

V and J are TRBV5-6 and TRBJ1-2; TRBD1 is a possible D gene (6 bases). Trimming took off 1 base at V and 7 bases at J, with 11 bases between the two ends. The CDR3 length is 13 residues. The germline gives CDR1 SGHDT, CDR2 YYEEEE. In DNA, the CDR3 is TGTGCCAGCAGCTTGCCGAGGGGGGTTGGCTACACCTTC. The encoded protein is CASSLPRGVGYTF.